Below, 14 T cell receptor beta chains from the same sample are listed, as sequenced in a study of T-cell reconstitution after alpha-beta-depleted transplantation in children. Molecular barcoding with unique molecular identifiers was used for the TCRbeta library. TCRdb used MiXCR to reprocess the PCR reads, holding one entry per CDR3 protein. The sample yields 700,000 to 850,000 distinct CDR3 sequences, 16% seen once. The input for sequencing was PBMCs, mostly from graft donor cells, taken 360 days after TCRalphabeta/CD19-depleted stem cell transplant. The receptors originated from a male patient younger than 18 who had a stem cell transplant for acute lymphoblastic leukemia, so the T cells may come from the graft donor.

This clonotype was seen a handful of times. The chain links TRBV10-3 to TRBJ1-3; D unclear. The germline CDR1 and CDR2 sequences are ENHRY and SYGVKD. The CDR3 extends over 13 amino acids. Deletions cut 8 bases from V and 3 bases from J, with 11 bases between. Here the CDR3 reads CAISGDLGNTIYF. The CDR3 nucleotides are TGTGCCATCTCGGGCGACCTTGGAAACACCATATATTTT.

In its sample, this clonotype was seen a few times. The V call is TRBV20-1, the J call TRBJ1-1; 8 nucleotides match TRBD1. V lost 7 bases, J lost 1 base, and 8 bases stayed unmatched. Per germline, CDR1 DFQATT and CDR2 SNEGSKA (reference sequence). The CDR3 consists of 14 residues. This CDR3 reads CSERDRWKNTEAFF. DNA for the CDR3: TGCAGTGAACGGGACAGGTGGAAGAACACTGAAGCTTTCTTT.

The chain couples TRBV7-8 to TRBJ2-5; TRBD2 matches 11 bases. The CDR3 has 20 residues. Germline CDR1 reads SGHVS; CDR2 reads FQNEAQ. Trimming removed 0 bases from V and 0 bases from J; junction bases left unmatched: 12. The CDR3 DNA sequence: TGTGCCAGCAGCTTAGCGCGGGTAGCGGGGGGGATGAGGTACCAAGAGACCCAGTACTTC. It translates to CASSLARVAGGMRYQETQYF.

Only a few counts were recorded for this clonotype. The chain has TRBV15 and TRBJ2-2; possibly TRBD1 for D (5 bases). V lost 0 bases and J lost 6, with 14 bases in between. Germline-derived CDR1 and CDR2 are LNHNV and YYDKDF (reference sequence). CDR3 length: 16 residues. CDR3 DNA: TGTGCCACCAGCAGAGATATAGGGGTAGGGGCCGGGGAGCTGTTTTTT. As protein: CATSRDIGVGAGELFF.

This chain connects TRBV5-1 to TRBJ1-2, with D possibly being TRBD1 (6 bases). This CDR3 comprises 16 residues. V was pared by 3 bases and J by 4 bases, with 19 bases between. Germline-derived CDR1 and CDR2 are SGHRS and YFSETQ. CDR3 amino acids: CASSYGQSLVPYGYTF. In DNA, the CDR3 is TGCGCCAGCAGCTATGGACAGTCCTTAGTTCCCTATGGCTACACCTTC.

This chain connects TRBV21-1 to TRBJ1-1; the table's D call TRBD1 went unverified against the DNA. TRBV21-1 is a pseudogene segment. The CDR3 extends over 17 amino acids. The CDR3 DNA is TGTGCCAGCAGCAAAAAAAAGGGAAAACAGGGGAACACTGAAGCTTTCTTT. Encoded protein: CASSKKKGKQGNTEAFF.

In its sample, this clonotype was seen many times. The rearrangement links TRBV28 to TRBJ2-4; TRBD1 agrees at 9 bases. This CDR3 is 14 amino acids long. The germline V gene encodes CDR1 MDHEN and CDR2 SYDVKM. Trimming took 5 bases from V and 5 from J; bases not matched to a gene: 4. The CDR3 DNA sequence: TGTGCCAGCAGTGGGACAGGGTCCCAAAACATTCAGTACTTC. It translates to CASSGTGSQNIQYF. Full variable domain (outside the CDR3, taken from reference TRBV28 and TRBJ2-4): DVKVTQSSRYLVKRTGEKVFLECVQDMDHENMFWYRQDPGLGLRLIYFSYDVKMKEKGDIPEGYSVSREKKERFSLILESASTNQTSMYLCASSGTGSQNIQYFGAGTRLSVL.

The V gene is TRBV12-3 or TRBV12-4, the J gene TRBJ2-1, with 7 bases identical to TRBD2. The CDR3 is 13 residues long. Trimming took 4 bases from V and 6 from J; bases not matched to a gene: 3. The CDR3 loop is CASSSIAGNEQFF. For the CDR3, the DNA is TGTGCCAGCAGTTCGATAGCGGGCAATGAGCAGTTCTTC.

The chain is built from TRBV6-5 and TRBJ1-6; 7 bases agree with TRBD1. Germline V gene lookup returns CDR1 MNHEY and CDR2 SVGAGI. Germline trimming cut 4 bases from V and 6 bases from J; bases unmatched to any gene: 18. CDR3 size: 19 residues. This CDR3 is CASSWAGTALRRANSPLHF. CDR3 nucleotides: TGTGCCAGCAGTTGGGCCGGGACAGCTTTACGAAGGGCTAATTCACCCCTCCACTTT.

This clonotype occurred a few times. The genes are TRBV29-1 and TRBJ1-4, with 10 bases identical to TRBD1. Trimming cost V 3 bases and J 7 bases; bases outside gene matches: 5. CDR1 is SQVTM and CDR2 is ANQGSEA in the germline V gene. The CDR3 has 14 amino acids. CDR3 sequence: CSVELDRGLEKLFF. The CDR3, as DNA: TGCAGCGTTGAGTTAGACAGGGGGCTTGAAAAACTGTTTTTT.

The chain couples TRBV9 to TRBJ2-6; D gene ambiguous. V lost 3 bases to trimming and J lost 4 bases, with 5 bases between them. The germline CDR1 and CDR2 sequences are SGDLS and YYNGEE. This CDR3 region has 13 residues. The CDR3: CASSGAGANVLTF. The CDR3 DNA sequence: TGTGCCAGCAGCGGGGCAGGGGCCAACGTCCTGACTTTC.

Many counts were recorded for this clonotype. V usage is TRBV29-1 and J usage is TRBJ1-5; no firm D call. Germline lookup yields CDR1 SQVTM and CDR2 ANQGSEA. Trimming pared 3 bases from V and 3 bases from J, leaving 9 bases between. CDR3 length equals 13 residues. CDR3 nucleotides: TGCAGCGTTGAGTTGGGTTACAATCAGCCCCAGCATTTT. Its protein is CSVELGYNQPQHF.

A few counts support this clonotype. The chain is built from TRBV7-2 and TRBJ2-3, with D possibly TRBD2 on 6 matching bases. The CDR3 consists of 15 residues. Per the germline V gene, CDR1 is SGHTA and CDR2 is FQGNSA. V was clipped by 3 bases and J by 2 bases, with 12 bases between them. As DNA, the CDR3 is TGTGCCAGCAGCTTGGACTACCAACACACAGATACGCAGTATTTT. Protein product: CASSLDYQHTDTQYF.

This sequence joins TRBV4-2 and TRBJ1-4; D uncertain. Trimming left V 0 bases short and J 2 bases short, with 10 bases between. CDR1 is LGHNA and CDR2 is YNFKEQ in the germline V gene. The CDR3 totals 16 residues. The CDR3 coding sequence is TGTGCCAGCAGCCAAGATTCACGGTCTACTAATGAAAAACTGTTTTTT. It yields the protein CASSQDSRSTNEKLFF.